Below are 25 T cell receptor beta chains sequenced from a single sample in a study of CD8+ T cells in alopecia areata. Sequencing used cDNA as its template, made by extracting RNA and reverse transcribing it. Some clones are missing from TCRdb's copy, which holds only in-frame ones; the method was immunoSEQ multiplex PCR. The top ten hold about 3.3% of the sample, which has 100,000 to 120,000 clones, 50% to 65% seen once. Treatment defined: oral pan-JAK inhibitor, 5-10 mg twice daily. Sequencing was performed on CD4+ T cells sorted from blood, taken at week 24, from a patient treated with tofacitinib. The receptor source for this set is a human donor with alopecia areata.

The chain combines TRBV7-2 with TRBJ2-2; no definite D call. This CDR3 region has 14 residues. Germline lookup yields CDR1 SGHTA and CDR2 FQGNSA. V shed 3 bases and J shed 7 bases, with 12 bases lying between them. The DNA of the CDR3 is TGTGCCAGCAGCTTCGATCCGGGTGTCGGGGAGCTGTTTTTT. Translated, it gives CASSFDPGVGELFF.

CDR3 region: CASSSGTGVGETQYF. CDR3 bases: TGTGCCAGCAGTTCCGGGACAGGGGTCGGCGAGACCCAGTACTTC. V usage is TRBV27 and J usage is TRBJ2-5; 10 bases map to TRBD1. The V gene's germline CDR1 is MNHEY and CDR2 SMNVEV (reference sequence). The CDR3 has 15 residues. The trim removed 4 bases at V and 5 bases at J, leaving 7 bases unmatched.

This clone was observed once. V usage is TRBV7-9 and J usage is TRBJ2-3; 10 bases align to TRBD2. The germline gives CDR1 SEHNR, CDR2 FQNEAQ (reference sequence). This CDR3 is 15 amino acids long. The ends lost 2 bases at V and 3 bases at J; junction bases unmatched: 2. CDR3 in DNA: TGTGCCAGCAGCTTAAGCGGGGGGGCGACAGATACGCAGTATTTT. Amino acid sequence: CASSLSGGATDTQYF.

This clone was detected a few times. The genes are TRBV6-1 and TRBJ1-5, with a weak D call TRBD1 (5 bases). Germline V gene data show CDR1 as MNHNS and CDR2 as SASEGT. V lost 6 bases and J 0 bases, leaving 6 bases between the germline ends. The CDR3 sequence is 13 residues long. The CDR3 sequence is CASRGDSNQPQHF. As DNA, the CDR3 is TGTGCCAGCAGGGGGGATAGCAATCAGCCCCAGCATTTT.

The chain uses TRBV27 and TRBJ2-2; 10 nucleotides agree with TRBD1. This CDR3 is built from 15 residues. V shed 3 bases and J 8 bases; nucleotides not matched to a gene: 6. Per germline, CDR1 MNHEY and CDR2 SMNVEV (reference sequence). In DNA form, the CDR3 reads TGTGCCAGCAGTTTCGGGACAGGGGTCACAGGGGAGCTGTTTTTT. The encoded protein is CASSFGTGVTGELFF.

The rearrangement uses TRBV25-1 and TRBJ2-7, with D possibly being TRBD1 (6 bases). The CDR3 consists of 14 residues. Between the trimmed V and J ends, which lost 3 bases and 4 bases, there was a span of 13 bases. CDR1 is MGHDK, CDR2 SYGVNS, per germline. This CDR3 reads CASSETGHGYEQYF. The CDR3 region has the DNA TGTGCCAGCAGTGAGACGGGACACGGATACGAGCAGTACTTC.

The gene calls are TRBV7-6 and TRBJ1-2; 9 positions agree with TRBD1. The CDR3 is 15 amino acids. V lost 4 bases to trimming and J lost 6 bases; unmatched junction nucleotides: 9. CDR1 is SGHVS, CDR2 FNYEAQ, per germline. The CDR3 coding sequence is TGTGCCAGCAGCTCTCGCCCAACAGGGGGCGATGGCTACACCTTC. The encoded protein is CASSSRPTGGDGYTF.

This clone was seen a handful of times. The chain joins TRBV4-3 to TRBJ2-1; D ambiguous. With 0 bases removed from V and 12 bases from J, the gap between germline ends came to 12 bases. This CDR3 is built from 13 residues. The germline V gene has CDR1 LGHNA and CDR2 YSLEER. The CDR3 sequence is CASSQEGSNRQFF. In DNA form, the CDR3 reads TGCGCCAGCAGCCAAGAAGGCAGTAATAGGCAGTTCTTC.

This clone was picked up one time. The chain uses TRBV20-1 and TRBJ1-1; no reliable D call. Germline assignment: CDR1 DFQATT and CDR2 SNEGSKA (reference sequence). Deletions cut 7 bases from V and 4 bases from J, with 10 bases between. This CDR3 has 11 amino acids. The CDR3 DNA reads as TGCAGTGTTGAAAAGGCCACTGAAGCTTTCTTT. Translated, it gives CSVEKATEAFF.

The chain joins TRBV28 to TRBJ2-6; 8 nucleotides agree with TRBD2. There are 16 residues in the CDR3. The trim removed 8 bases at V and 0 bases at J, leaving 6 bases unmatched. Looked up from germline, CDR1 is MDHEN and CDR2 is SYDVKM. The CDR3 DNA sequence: TGTGCCAGCCGGGAGGGGGAGAGCTCTGGGGCCAACGTCCTGACTTTC. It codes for CASREGESSGANVLTF. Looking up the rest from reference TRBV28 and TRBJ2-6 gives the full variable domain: DVKVTQSSRYLVKRTGEKVFLECVQDMDHENMFWYRQDPGLGLRLIYFSYDVKMKEKGDIPEGYSVSREKKERFSLILESASTNQTSMYLCASREGESSGANVLTFGAGSRLTVL.

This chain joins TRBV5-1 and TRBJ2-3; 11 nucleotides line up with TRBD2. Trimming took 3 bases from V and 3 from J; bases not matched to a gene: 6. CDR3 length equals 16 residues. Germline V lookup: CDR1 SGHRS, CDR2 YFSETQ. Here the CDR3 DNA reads TGCGCCAGCAGCTCCGGGACTAGCGGTTTTACAGATACGCAGTATTTT. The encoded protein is CASSSGTSGFTDTQYF.

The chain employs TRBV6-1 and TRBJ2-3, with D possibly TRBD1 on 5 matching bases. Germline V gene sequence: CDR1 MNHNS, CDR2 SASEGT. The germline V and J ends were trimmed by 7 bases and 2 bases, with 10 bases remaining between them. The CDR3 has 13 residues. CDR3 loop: CASMGPNTDTQYF. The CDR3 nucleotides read TGTGCCAGCATGGGGCCCAACACAGATACGCAGTATTTT.

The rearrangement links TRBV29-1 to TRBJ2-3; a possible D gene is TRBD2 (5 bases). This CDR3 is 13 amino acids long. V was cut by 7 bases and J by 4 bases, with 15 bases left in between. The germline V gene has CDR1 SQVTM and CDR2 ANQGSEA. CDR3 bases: TGCAGCGCCGCGAGGGATTGGGCAGATACGCAGTATTTT. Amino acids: CSAARDWADTQYF.

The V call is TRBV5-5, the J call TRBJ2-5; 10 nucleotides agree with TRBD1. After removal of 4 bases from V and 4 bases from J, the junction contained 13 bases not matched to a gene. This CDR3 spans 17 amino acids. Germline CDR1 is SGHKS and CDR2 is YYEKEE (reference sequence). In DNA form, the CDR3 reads TGTGCCAGCAGCCTACTCCCGGGACAGGGGATCGGAGAGACCCAGTACTTC. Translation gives CASSLLPGQGIGETQYF.

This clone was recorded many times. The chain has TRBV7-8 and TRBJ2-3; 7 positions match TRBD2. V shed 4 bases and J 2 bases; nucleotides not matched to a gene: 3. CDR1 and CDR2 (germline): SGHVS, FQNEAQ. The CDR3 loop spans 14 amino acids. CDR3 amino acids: CASSSRGVTDTQYF. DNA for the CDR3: TGTGCCAGCAGCTCCCGGGGGGTCACAGATACGCAGTATTTT.

The CDR3 nucleotides are TGTGCCAGCAGCCTCGGGGACATCGGGGCTGAAGCTTTCTTT. Amino acids: CASSLGDIGAEAFF. V is TRBV21-1 and J is TRBJ1-1; the table's TRBD1 call for D was not verified on the DNA. TRBV21-1 represents a pseudogene. There are 14 residues in the CDR3.

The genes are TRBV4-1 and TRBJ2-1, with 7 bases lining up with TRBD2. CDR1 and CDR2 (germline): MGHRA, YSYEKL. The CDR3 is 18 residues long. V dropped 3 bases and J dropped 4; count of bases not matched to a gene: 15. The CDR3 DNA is TGCGCCAGCAGCCAGACCCTCACGCTAGCGGAACGTTACAATGAGCAGTTCTTC. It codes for CASSQTLTLAERYNEQFF.

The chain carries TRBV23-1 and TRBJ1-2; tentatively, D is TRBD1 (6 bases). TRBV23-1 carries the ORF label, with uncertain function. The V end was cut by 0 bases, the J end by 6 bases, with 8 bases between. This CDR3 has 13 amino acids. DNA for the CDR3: TGCGCCAGCAGTCAATCGCGGGGGCATGGCTACACCTTC. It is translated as CASSQSRGHGYTF.

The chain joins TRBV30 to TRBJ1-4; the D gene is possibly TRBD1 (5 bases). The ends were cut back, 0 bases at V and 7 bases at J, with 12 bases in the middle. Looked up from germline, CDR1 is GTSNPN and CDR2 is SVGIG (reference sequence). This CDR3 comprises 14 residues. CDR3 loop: CAWSVGRVGEKLFF. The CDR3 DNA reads TGTGCCTGGAGTGTTGGCAGGGTGGGTGAAAAACTGTTTTTT.

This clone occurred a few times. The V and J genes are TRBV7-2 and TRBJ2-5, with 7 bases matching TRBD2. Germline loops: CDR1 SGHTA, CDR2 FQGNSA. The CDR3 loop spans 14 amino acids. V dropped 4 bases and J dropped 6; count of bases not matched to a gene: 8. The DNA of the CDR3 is TGTGCCAGCAGCTCGTGGGACTATGAAAAGACCCAGTACTTC. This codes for CASSSWDYEKTQYF.

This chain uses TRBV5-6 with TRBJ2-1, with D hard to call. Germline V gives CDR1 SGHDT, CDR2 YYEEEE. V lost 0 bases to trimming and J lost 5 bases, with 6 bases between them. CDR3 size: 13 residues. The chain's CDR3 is CASSLGRNNEQFF. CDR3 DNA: TGTGCCAGCAGCTTGGGACGGAACAATGAGCAGTTCTTC.

CDR3 bases: TGTGCCAGCAGCCAAGTCGGGGGGACAAACGGAGAGACCCAGTACTTC. Residues: CASSQVGGTNGETQYF. This chain uses TRBV4-2 with TRBJ2-5, with a weak D call TRBD2 (7 bases). Germline V gives CDR1 LGHNA, CDR2 YNFKEQ. This CDR3 is 16 amino acids long. V was trimmed by 1 base and J by 4 bases, leaving 16 bases between them.

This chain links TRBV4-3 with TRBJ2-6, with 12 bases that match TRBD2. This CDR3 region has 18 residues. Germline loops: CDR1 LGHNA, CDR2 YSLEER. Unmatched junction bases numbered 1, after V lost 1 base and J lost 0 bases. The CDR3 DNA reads TGCGCCAGCAGCCAAGCACTAGCGGGGGGCTCTGGGGCCAACGTCCTGACTTTC. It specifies CASSQALAGGSGANVLTF.

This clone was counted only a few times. CDR3 sequence: CSARRANYGYTF. The CDR3 DNA is TGCAGCGCCCGCCGAGCTAACTATGGCTACACCTTC. The rearrangement joins TRBV29-1 to TRBJ1-2; D gene unclear. The CDR3 totals 12 residues. Trimming took 7 bases from V and 0 from J, leaving 9 bases between them. Germline loops: CDR1 SQVTM, CDR2 ANQGSEA.

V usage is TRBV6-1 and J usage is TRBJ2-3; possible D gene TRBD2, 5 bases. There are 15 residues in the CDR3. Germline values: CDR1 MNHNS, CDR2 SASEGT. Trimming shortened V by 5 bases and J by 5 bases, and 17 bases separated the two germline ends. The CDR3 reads CASSKRTSGIDTQYF. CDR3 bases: TGTGCCAGCAGTAAGCGGACGAGTGGTATAGATACGCAGTATTTT.